The sample holds many counts of the clone carrying this T cell receptor beta chain. The antigen is undetermined. TCRdb ran MiXCR on the 5' RACE reads and lists one entry per CDR3 protein. The sample lists more than 150,000 distinct CDR3 sequences; around a sixth were seen once. This specimen belongs to a study of CD8 T cells in ankylosing spondylitis. General study results and limits: Within matched ankylosing spondylitis synovial fluid, disease-linked clones were reportedly significantly enriched.

The TCR was taken from a male donor aged 10-35 years with ankylosing spondylitis or in good health (not recorded which). The sample taken for sequencing was blood, either unsorted or a sorted T cell fraction (not recorded which).

The CDR3 DNA sequence: TGCGCCAGCAGCTGGAATAGCGGGGCCTACAATGAGCAGTTCTTC. Protein: CASSWNSGAYNEQFF. J is TRBJ2-1 and V is TRBV5-1, with 8 bases lining up with TRBD2. CDR3 size: 15 residues. In germline, CDR1 is SGHRS, CDR2 YFSETQ. V lost 3 bases, J lost 2 bases, and 4 bases stayed unmatched.